Below, one T cell receptor (beta chain) is given with its context. Its antigen is unknown. The data derive from a study of CD8 T cells in Susac syndrome. For the study at large: When blood was collected, patients with Susac syndrome were therapy-naive, were taking corticosteroids, or were receiving intravenous immunoglobulin alone.

Study conclusions and caveats: Where Susac syndrome CD4+ T cell repertoires were concerned, no clonal expansion was evident.

Germline assignment: CDR1 MNHNY and CDR2 SVGAGI (reference sequence). V gave up 0 bases and J gave up 6 bases, with 12 bases separating them. The CDR3 is 15 residues long. RNA amounts of about 0.5 to 1 ug underwent reverse transcription with random hexamers. TCRdb itself ran the immunoSEQ multiplex PCR reads through MiXCR, one entry per CDR3 protein. Counted here are hundreds of thousands of distinct CDR3 sequences, about 95% occurring once; the ten biggest clones make up under 0.2%. The chain carries TRBV6-6 and TRBJ1-5; D remains unclear. This sequence originates from a human donor with Susac syndrome. The sample consisted of CD4+ T cells from PBMCs. In DNA, the CDR3 is TGTGCCAGCAGTTACTCCGGAGGGAGCGGTCAGCCCCAGCATTTT. Protein sequence: CASSYSGGSGQPQHF.